Below, 15 T cell receptor beta chains from the same sample are listed, as sequenced in a study of T cells in Graves' hyperthyroidism and ophthalmopathy. The TCR beta CDR3 regions underwent amplification using RNA transcripts as the source. HTBI primers drove first-round RT-PCR of the TCR CDR3. TCRdb analysed the multiplex PCR reads with MiXCR anew, one entry per CDR3 protein. Among hundreds of thousands of distinct CDR3 sequences, 35% to 45% were seen once, and the ten largest hold 8.9%. The sequencing sample was made of blood. These receptors all come from a man aged 18 to 29 with Graves' hyperthyroidism.

This clonotype was found many times. This chain uses TRBV29-1 with TRBJ2-2; TRBD1 aligns across 7 bases. V was pared by 7 bases and J by 5 bases, with 7 bases of the junction left unmatched. Germline V CDR1 and CDR2: SQVTM, ANQGSEA. This CDR3 spans 13 amino acids. This CDR3 is CSADRVGTGELFF. Written as DNA, the CDR3 is TGCAGCGCCGACAGGGTCGGAACCGGGGAGCTGTTTTTT.

In its sample, this clonotype was seen a few times. The V gene is TRBV7-9, the J gene TRBJ1-5; D perhaps matches TRBD1 (5 bases). The CDR3 totals 16 residues. The V and J ends lost 2 bases and 2 bases respectively, with 13 bases between them. CDR1 and CDR2 from the germline V gene are SEHNR and FQNEAQ (reference sequence). The CDR3 coding sequence is TGTGCCAGCAGCTTATCGGGGGGGAGAGGCAATCAGCCCCAGCATTTT. Amino acids: CASSLSGGRGNQPQHF.

The chain has TRBV5-1 and TRBJ1-2; D ambiguous. The V gene lost 1 base and the J gene lost 1 base, with 14 bases spanning the gap. In germline, CDR1 is SGHRS, CDR2 YFSETQ. The CDR3 totals 16 residues. The CDR3 DNA sequence: TGCGCCAGCAGCTTGCGGGCCCCTGGGGATAACTATGGCTACACCTTC. Protein: CASSLRAPGDNYGYTF.

In this sample, this clonotype turned up many times. The chain couples TRBV7-9 to TRBJ1-5; D ambiguous. CDR1 is SEHNR and CDR2 is FQNEAQ in the germline V gene (reference sequence). Trimming took 5 bases from V and 4 from J, leaving 18 bases between them. The CDR3 length is 16 residues. The CDR3 spells CASSRVSSAENQPQHF. CDR3 nucleotide sequence: TGTGCCAGCAGCCGGGTAAGCTCAGCTGAGAATCAGCCCCAGCATTTT.

The chain employs TRBV7-9 and TRBJ2-7; D is undetermined. This CDR3 contains 14 residues. The V and J ends lost 3 bases and 6 bases respectively, with 15 bases between them. The germline CDR1 and CDR2 sequences are SEHNR and FQNEAQ (reference sequence). CDR3 in DNA: TGTGCCAGCAGCTTTGAGAAAGGGTACAGCGAGCAGTACTTC. Translating gives CASSFEKGYSEQYF.

This clonotype was counted between two and nine times. The chain recombines TRBV12-3 or TRBV12-4 with TRBJ2-2; the match to TRBD2 covers 8 bases. Trimming removed 3 bases from V and 2 bases from J; junction bases left unmatched: 5. This CDR3 contains 16 residues. CDR3 in amino acids: CASSLSLAVNTGELFF. CDR3 in DNA: TGTGCCAGCAGTTTGTCACTAGCGGTCAACACCGGGGAGCTGTTTTTT.

This chain links TRBV25-1 with TRBJ2-3, with 14 bases that match TRBD2. Germline V gene lookup returns CDR1 MGHDK and CDR2 SYGVNS. V gave up 8 bases and J gave up 5 bases; unmatched junction bases: 9. The CDR3 is 16 residues long. CDR3 sequence (DNA): TGTGCCAGCGGGACTAGCGGGAGTGTAGCCGAAGATACGCAGTATTTT. This sequence encodes CASGTSGSVAEDTQYF. Drawing the rest from reference TRBV25-1 and TRBJ2-3, the complete variable domain is EADIYQTPRYLVIGTGKKITLECSQTMGHDKMYWYQQDPGMELHLIHYSYGVNSTEKGDLSSESTVSRIRTEHFPLTLESARPSHTSQYLCASGTSGSVAEDTQYFGPGTRLTVL.

This clonotype was observed at least ten times. The chain uses TRBV10-3 and TRBJ1-1; TRBD1 might be the D (5 bases). This CDR3 is 14 amino acids long. Per the germline V gene, CDR1 is ENHRY and CDR2 is SYGVKD. The V end lost 5 bases, the J end lost 6 bases, and 16 bases lay between the germline ends. The CDR3 reads CAISRAPGTAEAFF. The CDR3 DNA reads as TGTGCCATCAGTCGGGCCCCGGGGACCGCTGAAGCTTTCTTT.

This clonotype occurred once. The chain carries TRBV7-2 and TRBJ1-1; TRBD1 agrees at 7 bases. Germline-derived CDR1 and CDR2 are SGHTA and FQGNSA. This CDR3 has 16 amino acids. The V segment lost 5 bases and the J segment 4 bases; nucleotides outside the gene matches: 13. CDR3 amino acids: CASSPQGGPRGTEAFF. The CDR3 DNA follows: TGTGCCAGCAGCCCCCAGGGGGGCCCTCGGGGCACTGAAGCTTTCTTT.

The CDR3 loop reads CASRDGQQTEAFF. The DNA of the CDR3 is TGTGCCAGCAGGGACGGGCAGCAGACTGAAGCTTTCTTT. V gene TRBV9 combines with J gene TRBJ1-1; D remains ambiguous. V was pared by 5 bases and J by 5 bases, with 13 bases between. The germline gives CDR1 SGDLS, CDR2 YYNGEE. This CDR3 region has 13 residues.

This clonotype was picked up a small number of times. This chain joins TRBV25-1 and TRBJ2-7; 7 nucleotides line up with TRBD2. The CDR3 is 12 residues long. The V gene end was trimmed by 10 bases and the J gene end by 3 bases; junction bases not matched to a gene: 6. Germline CDR1 and CDR2: MGHDK and SYGVNS. As DNA, the CDR3 is TGTGCCACCATCGGGGGGTTCTACGAGCAGTACTTC. It yields the protein CATIGGFYEQYF.

The CDR3 DNA sequence: TGCAGCGCCATCTGGGAAGCCCCTACCTCTCCCTACGAGCAGTACTTC. This sequence encodes CSAIWEAPTSPYEQYF. V is TRBV20-1 and J is TRBJ2-7; no firm D call. CDR3 length: 16 amino acids. The germline gives CDR1 DFQATT, CDR2 SNEGSKA (reference sequence).

The chain carries TRBV29-1 and TRBJ1-4; 10 bases map to TRBD1. Germline CDR1 and CDR2: SQVTM and ANQGSEA. The CDR3 has 14 residues. After removal of 4 bases from V and 8 bases from J, the junction contained 7 bases not matched to a gene. The DNA of the CDR3 is TGCAGCGTTGCCGGGGACAGGGGTGAGGAAAAACTGTTTTTT. Protein: CSVAGDRGEEKLFF. The complete variable domain, with remaining parts taken from reference TRBV29-1 and TRBJ1-4, reads SAVISQKPSRDICQRGTSLTIQCQVDSQVTMMFWYRQQPGQSLTLIATANQGSEATYESGFVIDKFPISRPNLTFSTLTVSNMSPEDSSIYLCSVAGDRGEEKLFFGSGTQLSVL.

The chain couples TRBV7-9 to TRBJ2-3; 8 bases align to TRBD1. This CDR3 region has 16 residues. Germline V lookup: CDR1 SEHNR, CDR2 FQNEAQ (reference sequence). V was pared by 4 bases and J by 1 base, with 7 bases of the junction left unmatched. The chain's CDR3 is CASSSETGGGTDTQYF. In nucleotides, the CDR3 is TGTGCCAGCAGCTCCGAAACAGGGGGTGGCACAGATACGCAGTATTTT.

This clonotype was seen many times. This rearrangement joins TRBV7-2 to TRBJ1-6, with TRBD1 matching over 7 bases. The CDR3 runs to 16 residues. Germline assignment: CDR1 SGHTA and CDR2 FQGNSA. J was trimmed by 7 bases and V by 2 bases; bases with no gene match: 8. The CDR3: CASSLRGGGLNSPLHF. In DNA, the CDR3 is TGTGCCAGCAGCTTAAGAGGAGGGGGCTTGAATTCACCCCTCCACTTT. Complete variable domain (other parts from reference TRBV7-2 and TRBJ1-6): GAGVSQSPSNKVTEKGKDVELRCDPISGHTALYWYRQSLGQGLEFLIYFQGNSAPDKSGLPSDRFSAERTGGSVSTLTIQRTQQEDSAVYLCASSLRGGGLNSPLHFGNGTRLTVT.